These 17 T cell receptor beta chains share one sample of origin, sequenced in a study of regulatory T cells in long-lasting Graves disease. Construction of the TCR beta libraries employed iRepertoire HTBI primers in conjunction with Arm-PCR of CDR3 regions. TCRdb re-called the multiplex PCR reads with MiXCR, one entry per CDR3 protein. This sample has more than 300,000 distinct CDR3 sequences, with 20% found just once. Stated time point: persistent/refractory GD, antithyroid drugs over 5 years with positive TRAb. PBMC-extracted RNA yielded the TCR library. Specimen: peripheral blood mononuclear cells (PBMCs), collected when the disease was refractory, from a patient treated with antithyroid drugs. The receptor set was obtained from a female donor with Graves disease.

This clonotype has ten or more counts. The V gene is TRBV28, the J gene TRBJ2-5; D possibly corresponds to TRBD2 (5 bases). V dropped 11 bases and J dropped 5 bases, with 18 bases sitting between them. The CDR3 covers 13 residues. Looked up from germline, CDR1 is MDHEN and CDR2 is SYDVKM. For the CDR3, the DNA is TGTGCCGGGAGACTCCCACCGGGGGAGACCCAGTACTTC. This codes for CAGRLPPGETQYF.

This rearrangement joins TRBV20-1 to TRBJ1-5; D perhaps matches TRBD1 (5 bases). Trimming took 5 bases from V and 6 from J, leaving 11 bases between them. Per germline, CDR1 DFQATT and CDR2 SNEGSKA (reference sequence). The CDR3 is 12 residues long. CDR3 bases: TGCAGTGCTTACATCGGGGGTCAGCCCCAGCATTTT. It yields the protein CSAYIGGQPQHF.

This clonotype showed up just once. The chain carries TRBV19 and TRBJ1-6; possibly TRBD1 for D (6 bases). V was shortened by 3 bases and J by 6 bases, with 9 bases between the two germline ends. This CDR3 contains 14 residues. Germline assignment: CDR1 LNHDA and CDR2 SQIVND (reference sequence). The CDR3 nucleotides read TGTGCCAGTAGTATCGGACAGCTTAATTCACCCCTCCACTTT. This sequence encodes CASSIGQLNSPLHF.

The sample holds many counts of this clonotype. This chain uses TRBV12-3 or TRBV12-4 with TRBJ1-5, with 8 bases identical to TRBD1. The CDR3 is made up of 15 amino acids. Trimming cost V 1 base and J 5 bases; bases outside gene matches: 4. The DNA of the CDR3 is TGTGCCAGCAGTTTAGGGACAGGGCGGTATCAGCCCCAGCATTTT. Protein sequence: CASSLGTGRYQPQHF.

V and J are TRBV5-6 and TRBJ1-1, with 9 bases identical to TRBD1. This CDR3 spans 15 amino acids. The V gene end was trimmed by 6 bases and the J gene end by 2 bases; junction bases not matched to a gene: 8. Germline loops: CDR1 SGHDT, CDR2 YYEEEE. CDR3 coding DNA: TGTGCCAGCACACAGGGGACAGGGTTCAACACTGAAGCTTTCTTT. This encodes CASTQGTGFNTEAFF.

This clonotype was detected many times. The gene calls are TRBV12-5 and TRBJ1-2; tentative D call: TRBD1 (6 bases). This CDR3 contains 14 residues. The V and J ends lost 2 bases and 6 bases respectively, with 13 bases between them. The germline V gene encodes CDR1 LGHNT and CDR2 FRNRAP. As DNA, the CDR3 is TGTGCTAGTGGTTTGTCAGGGGCTTTGGATGGCTACACCTTC. Protein sequence: CASGLSGALDGYTF.

The J gene is TRBJ1-2, the V gene TRBV29-1; possible D gene TRBD1, 5 bases. The V and J ends lost 3 bases and 5 bases respectively, with 10 bases between them. CDR3 size: 12 residues. Germline CDR1 reads SQVTM; CDR2 reads ANQGSEA. CDR3 sequence (DNA): TGCAGCGTTGACAGGGTGGAGTATGGCTACACCTTC. Its protein is CSVDRVEYGYTF. Supplemented by reference TRBV29-1 and TRBJ1-2, the full variable domain reads SAVISQKPSRDICQRGTSLTIQCQVDSQVTMMFWYRQQPGQSLTLIATANQGSEATYESGFVIDKFPISRPNLTFSTLTVSNMSPEDSSIYLCSVDRVEYGYTFGSGTRLTVV.

As concerns this clonotype: Possible read error: a much larger clone is one base away. The chain joins TRBV10-2 to TRBJ2-5; TRBD2 agrees at 9 bases. CDR1 and CDR2 (germline): WSHSY, SAAADI. The CDR3 runs to 14 residues. CDR3 coding DNA: TGCGCCAACAGTGCGGCTAGCGGGGTTCAGACCCAGTACTTC. The encoded protein is CANSAASGVQTQYF.

Points on this clonotype: This sequence is one base from a far larger clone and is likely a read error. This chain uses TRBV6-9 with TRBJ1-5, with D perhaps TRBD1 (5 bases). Germline-derived CDR1 and CDR2 are MNHGY and SVAAGI. Trimming removed 4 bases at V and 9 bases at J, with 13 bases between. The CDR3 has 13 residues. This CDR3 reads CASSSSGHRPQHF. The CDR3 nucleotides are TGTGCCAGCAGTTCATCAGGGCATCGGCCCCAGCATTTT.

The V gene is TRBV7-2, the J gene TRBJ1-5; D perhaps matches TRBD1 (6 bases). CDR1 and CDR2 from the germline V gene are SGHTA and FQGNSA. This CDR3 contains 17 residues. The germline V and J ends were trimmed by 1 base and 1 base, with 14 bases remaining between them. The CDR3 DNA is TGTGCCAGCAGCTTAGAGGGGGGTTTTCGGAGCAATCAGCCCCAGCATTTT. This gives the protein CASSLEGGFRSNQPQHF.

The rearrangement joins TRBV6-5 to TRBJ1-1, with a possible D match to TRBD1 (5 bases). Trimming removed 6 bases at V and 1 base at J, with 12 bases between. The CDR3 consists of 14 residues. Germline V lookup: CDR1 MNHEY, CDR2 SVGAGI. The CDR3 reads CASRPTATNTEAFF. The DNA for the CDR3 is TGTGCCAGCAGACCGACAGCCACGAACACTGAAGCTTTCTTT.

The rearrangement links TRBV5-1 to TRBJ2-7; weak D call: TRBD2 (5 bases). The CDR3 extends over 13 amino acids. Looked up from germline, CDR1 is SGHRS and CDR2 is YFSETQ. V shed 0 bases and J shed 7 bases, with 11 bases lying between them. The CDR3: CASSLAGLWEQYF. The DNA for the CDR3 is TGCGCCAGCAGCTTGGCCGGACTGTGGGAGCAGTACTTC.

This clonotype was recorded many times. The CDR3 DNA reads as TGTGCCAGCAGAGCAGACAGGGGTGTTAATCAGCCCCAGCATTTT. It yields the protein CASRADRGVNQPQHF. V usage is TRBV2 and J usage is TRBJ1-5; 8 nucleotides match TRBD1. The CDR3 loop spans 15 amino acids. Germline V lookup: CDR1 SNHLY, CDR2 FYNNEI. V dropped 6 bases and J dropped 4; count of bases not matched to a gene: 8. The full variable domain, rest sourced from reference TRBV2 and TRBJ1-5, is EPEVTQTPSHQVTQMGQEVILRCVPISNHLYFYWYRQILGQKVEFLVSFYNNEISEKSEIFDDQFSVERPDGSNFTLKIRSTKLEDSAMYFCASRADRGVNQPQHFGDGTRLSIL.

This clonotype has a count of ten or more. The J gene is TRBJ1-5, the V gene TRBV7-8; D unresolved. Trimming removed 1 base at V and 2 bases at J, with 9 bases between. Germline CDR1 SGHVS, CDR2 FQNEAQ. The CDR3 runs 15 residues. DNA for the CDR3: TGTGCCAGCAGCTTAGAGCGAGTCGGCAATCAGCCCCAGCATTTT. Amino acid sequence: CASSLERVGNQPQHF.

In its sample, this clonotype was seen a few times. The genes are TRBV4-1 and TRBJ1-1, with unresolved D. Germline V lookup: CDR1 MGHRA, CDR2 YSYEKL. CDR3 length: 15 amino acids. Trimming took 5 bases from V and 3 from J, leaving 16 bases between them. CDR3 DNA sequence: TGCGCCAGCAGCAAGATAGGGAGGTGGGACACTGAAGCTTTCTTT. It encodes CASSKIGRWDTEAFF.

This clonotype was counted ten times or more. The rearrangement uses TRBV2 and TRBJ1-1; D gene uncertain. The germline V and J ends were trimmed by 3 bases and 0 bases, with 8 bases remaining between them. The CDR3 covers 14 residues. Germline CDR1 reads SNHLY; CDR2 reads FYNNEI. CDR3 loop: CASSERGMNTEAFF. CDR3 in DNA: TGTGCCAGCAGTGAGAGAGGGATGAACACTGAAGCTTTCTTT.

This clonotype was recorded many times. This rearrangement joins TRBV6-5 to TRBJ2-2; D is unclear. There are 13 residues in the CDR3. The germline gives CDR1 MNHEY, CDR2 SVGAGI. V lost 2 bases and J lost 6, with 7 bases in between. CDR3 coding DNA: TGTGCCAGCAGTTACGGGCACGCCGGGGAGCTGTTTTTT. This sequence encodes CASSYGHAGELFF.